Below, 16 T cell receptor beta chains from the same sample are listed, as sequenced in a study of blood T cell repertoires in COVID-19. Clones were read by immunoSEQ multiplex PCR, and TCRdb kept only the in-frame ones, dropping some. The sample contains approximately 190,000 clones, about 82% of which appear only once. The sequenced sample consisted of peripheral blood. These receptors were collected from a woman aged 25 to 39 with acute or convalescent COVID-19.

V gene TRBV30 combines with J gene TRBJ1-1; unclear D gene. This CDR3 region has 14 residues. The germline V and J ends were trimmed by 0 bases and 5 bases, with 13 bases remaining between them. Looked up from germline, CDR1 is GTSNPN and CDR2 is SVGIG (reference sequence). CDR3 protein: CAWSVIQVGTEAFF. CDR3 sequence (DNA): TGTGCCTGGAGTGTTATCCAGGTCGGTACTGAAGCTTTCTTT.

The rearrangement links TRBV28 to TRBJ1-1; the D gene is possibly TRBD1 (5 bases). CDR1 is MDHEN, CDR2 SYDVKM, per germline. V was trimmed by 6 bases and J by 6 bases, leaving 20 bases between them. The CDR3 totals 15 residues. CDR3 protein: CASRLFLGHLSEAFF. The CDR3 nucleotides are TGTGCCAGCAGGCTGTTTTTAGGACACTTATCTGAAGCTTTCTTT.

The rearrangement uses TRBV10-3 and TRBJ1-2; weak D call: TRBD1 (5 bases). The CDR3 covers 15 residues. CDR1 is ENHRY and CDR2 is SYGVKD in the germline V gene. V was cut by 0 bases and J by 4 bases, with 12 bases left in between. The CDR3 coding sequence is TGTGCCATCAGTGAGTCTGGGCAGGGAATCTATGGCTACACCTTC. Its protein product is CAISESGQGIYGYTF.

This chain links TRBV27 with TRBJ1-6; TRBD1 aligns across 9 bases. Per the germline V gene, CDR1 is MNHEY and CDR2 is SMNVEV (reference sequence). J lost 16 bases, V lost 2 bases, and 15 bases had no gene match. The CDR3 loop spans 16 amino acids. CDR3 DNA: TGTGCCAGCAGTTTACCCCCGGGACAGGGCTTTCGGTATCTCCACTTT. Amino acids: CASSLPPGQGFRYLHF.

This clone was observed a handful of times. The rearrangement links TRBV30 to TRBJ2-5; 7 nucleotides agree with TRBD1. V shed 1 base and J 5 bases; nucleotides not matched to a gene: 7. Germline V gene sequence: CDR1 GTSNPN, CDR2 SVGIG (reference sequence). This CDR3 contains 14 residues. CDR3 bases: TGTGCCTGGAGTGGGACAGGCGGCGGGGAGACCCAGTACTTC. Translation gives CAWSGTGGGETQYF. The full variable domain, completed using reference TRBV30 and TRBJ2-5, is SQTIHQWPATLVQPVGSPLSLECTVEGTSNPNLYWYRQAAGRGLQLLFYSVGIGQISSEVPQNLSASRPQDRQFILSSKKLLLSDSGFYLCAWSGTGGGETQYFGPGTRLLVL.

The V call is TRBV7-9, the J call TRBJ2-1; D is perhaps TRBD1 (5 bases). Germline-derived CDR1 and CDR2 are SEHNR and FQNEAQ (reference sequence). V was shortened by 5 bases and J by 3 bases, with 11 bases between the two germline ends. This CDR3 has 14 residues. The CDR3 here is CASSPRVLYNEQFF. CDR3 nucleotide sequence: TGTGCCAGCAGCCCCAGGGTCCTCTACAATGAGCAGTTCTTC. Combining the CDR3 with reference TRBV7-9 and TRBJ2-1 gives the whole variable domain DTGVSQNPRHKITKRGQNVTFRCDPISEHNRLYWYRQTLGQGPEFLTYFQNEAQLEKSRLLSDRFSAERPKGSFSTLEIQRTEQGDSAMYLCASSPRVLYNEQFFGPGTRLTVL.

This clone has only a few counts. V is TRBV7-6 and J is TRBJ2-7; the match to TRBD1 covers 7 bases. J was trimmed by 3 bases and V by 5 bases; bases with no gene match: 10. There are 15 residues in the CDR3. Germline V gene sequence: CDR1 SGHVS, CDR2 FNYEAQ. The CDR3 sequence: CASSPRGQFDYEQYF. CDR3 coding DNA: TGTGCCAGCAGCCCCCGGGGACAGTTTGACTACGAGCAGTACTTC.

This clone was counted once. CDR3 nucleotides: TGCGCCAGCAGCTTGTTAGTCTCCGGGGCGAACACCGGGGAGCTGTTTTTT. Amino acids: CASSLLVSGANTGELFF. The gene calls are TRBV5-1 and TRBJ2-2; D is perhaps TRBD2 (5 bases). The germline V gene encodes CDR1 SGHRS and CDR2 YFSETQ. The CDR3 has 17 amino acids. Trimming stripped 1 base from V and 0 bases from J, with 13 bases between.

DNA of the CDR3: TGTGCCAGCAGCAACAGGAAAGTCACCGGGGAGCTGTTTTTT. Translation: CASSNRKVTGELFF. The V and J genes are TRBV13 and TRBJ2-2; perhaps TRBD1 as D (5 bases). The CDR3 contains 14 residues. Trimming cost V 5 bases and J 4 bases, with 11 bases left between them. Germline values: CDR1 PRHDT, CDR2 FYEKMQ (reference sequence).

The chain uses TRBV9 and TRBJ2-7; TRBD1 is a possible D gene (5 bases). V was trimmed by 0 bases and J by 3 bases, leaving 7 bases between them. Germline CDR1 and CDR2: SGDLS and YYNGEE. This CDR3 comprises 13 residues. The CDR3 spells CASSVVQVYEQYF. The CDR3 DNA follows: TGTGCCAGCAGCGTAGTACAGGTCTACGAGCAGTACTTC.

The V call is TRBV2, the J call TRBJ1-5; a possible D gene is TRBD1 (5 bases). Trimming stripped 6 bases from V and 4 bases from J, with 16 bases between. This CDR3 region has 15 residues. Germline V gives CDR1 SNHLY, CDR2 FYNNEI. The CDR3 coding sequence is TGTGCCAGCAGCGTCGGGACTCTCGCGAATCAGCCCCAGCATTTT. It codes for CASSVGTLANQPQHF.

CDR3: CASTTSGRSIDTQYF. In DNA, the CDR3 is TGTGCCAGCACCACTAGCGGGAGGTCTATAGATACGCAGTATTTT. The V gene is TRBV6-5, the J gene TRBJ2-3, with 12 bases that match TRBD2. The CDR3 extends over 15 amino acids. Trimming at V came to 7 bases and at J to 5 bases, leaving 7 bases not matched to a gene. Germline CDR1 MNHEY, CDR2 SVGAGI.

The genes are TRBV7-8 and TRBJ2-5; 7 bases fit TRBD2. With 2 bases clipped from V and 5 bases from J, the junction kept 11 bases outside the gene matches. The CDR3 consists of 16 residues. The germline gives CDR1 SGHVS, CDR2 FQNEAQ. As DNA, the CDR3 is TGTGCCAGCAGCTTAAACGTGGGAGGGCCCTCCGAGACCCAGTACTTC. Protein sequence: CASSLNVGGPSETQYF.

The CDR3 loop reads CASSSTGGSGANVLTF. In DNA, the CDR3 is TGTGCCAGCAGCTCTACAGGGGGCTCTGGGGCCAACGTCCTGACTTTC. The gene calls are TRBV9 and TRBJ2-6, with 8 nucleotides matching TRBD1. The CDR3 contains 16 residues. Per germline, CDR1 SGDLS and CDR2 YYNGEE. The ends lost 4 bases at V and 0 bases at J; junction bases unmatched: 3.

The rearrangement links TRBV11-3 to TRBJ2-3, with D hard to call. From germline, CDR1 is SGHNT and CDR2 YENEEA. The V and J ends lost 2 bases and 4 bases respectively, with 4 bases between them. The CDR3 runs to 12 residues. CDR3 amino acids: CASSLRSDTQYF. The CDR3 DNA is TGTGCCAGCAGCTTACGGTCAGATACGCAGTATTTT. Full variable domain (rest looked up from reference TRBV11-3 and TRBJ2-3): EAGVVQSPRYKIIEKKQPVAFWCNPISGHNTLYWYLQNLGQGPELLIRYENEEAVDDSQLPKDRFSAERLKGVDSTLKIQPAELGDSAVYLCASSLRSDTQYFGPGTRLTVL.

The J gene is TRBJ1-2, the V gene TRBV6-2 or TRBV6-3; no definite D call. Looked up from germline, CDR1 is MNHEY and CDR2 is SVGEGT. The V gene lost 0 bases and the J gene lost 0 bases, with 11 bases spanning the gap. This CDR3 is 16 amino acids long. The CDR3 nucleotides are TGTGCCAGCAGTTACTCGAGGTCCGCAGCTAACTATGGCTACACCTTC. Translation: CASSYSRSAANYGYTF.